This paragraph covers one T cell receptor (beta chain) sequence. Patients selected for sequencing had displayed CD8+CD57+ cell expansion by flow cytometry. TCR beta VDJ and CDR3 profiling used genomic DNA as template. One entry per CDR3 protein results from TCRdb running MiXCR on the reads. The table shows around 160,000 distinct CDR3 sequences, with 40% to 55% occurring only once. The entry originates in a study of CD8+CD57+ T cells in acquired aplastic anemia. The CDR3 loop spans 15 amino acids. The V gene lost 6 bases and the J gene lost 0 bases, with 12 bases spanning the gap. CDR1 and CDR2 (germline): LNHDA, SQIVND (reference sequence).

Input material: sorted CD4+, CD8+, or CD8+CD57+ T cells (not recorded which) from PBMCs. V is TRBV19 and J is TRBJ1-5; TRBD1 might be the D (5 bases). The receptor was derived from a human donor with aplastic anemia. CDR3 coding DNA: TGTGCCAGTAGCGACGGGGGGGATAGCAATCAGCCCCAGCATTTT. Translating gives CASSDGGDSNQPQHF. The entire variable domain, with the rest obtained from reference TRBV19 and TRBJ1-5, is as follows: DGGITQSPKYLFRKEGQNVTLSCEQNLNHDAMYWYRQDPGQGLRLIYYSQIVNDFQKGDIAEGYSVSREKKESFPLTVTSAQKNPTAFYLCASSDGGDSNQPQHFGDGTRLSIL.